A single sample gave rise to the 9 T cell receptor beta chains below, sequenced in a study of T-cell memory formation after mild COVID-19. TCRdb analysed the 5' RACE reads with MiXCR anew, one entry per CDR3 protein. Seen here are approximately 400,000 distinct CDR3 sequences, 20% to 25% observed once, and the top ten hold around 8.1%. Sequencing input: PBMCs or a T cell subset sorted from them (not recorded which). These receptors all stem from an adult woman who had mild COVID-19 (a few samples of this study predate the infection). Cell type and time point are not known.

This clonotype was seen at least ten times. The J gene is TRBJ2-5, the V gene TRBV7-9; D is undetermined. Germline V lookup: CDR1 SEHNR, CDR2 FQNEAQ (reference sequence). The CDR3 loop spans 16 amino acids. With 2 bases removed from V and 1 base from J, the gap between germline ends came to 14 bases. Written as DNA, the CDR3 is TGTGCCAGCAGCTTACCCTTCGGTCTCGGCCAAGAGACCCAGTACTTC. This codes for CASSLPFGLGQETQYF.

This clonotype occurred a few times. This chain connects TRBV5-1 to TRBJ2-3; perhaps TRBD2 as D (5 bases). V lost 0 bases to trimming and J lost 4 bases, with 12 bases between them. This CDR3 contains 15 residues. In germline, CDR1 is SGHRS, CDR2 YFSETQ. CDR3 residues: CASSLAGVRADTQYF. The DNA of the CDR3 is TGCGCCAGCAGCTTGGCCGGGGTGAGGGCAGATACGCAGTATTTT.

This chain connects TRBV5-1 to TRBJ2-3; 8 positions agree with TRBD2. The V gene's germline CDR1 is SGHRS and CDR2 YFSETQ. The J segment lost 3 bases and the V segment lost 4 bases, leaving 10 bases of the junction unmatched. The CDR3 totals 16 residues. CDR3 residues: CASSQRAGGPTDTQYF. The CDR3 DNA reads TGCGCCAGCAGCCAAAGGGCGGGGGGCCCTACAGATACGCAGTATTTT.

V gene TRBV2 combines with J gene TRBJ2-2; D is uncertain. This CDR3 region has 15 residues. Germline values: CDR1 SNHLY, CDR2 FYNNEI. V was clipped by 1 base and J by 3 bases, with 9 bases between them. In nucleotides, the CDR3 is TGTGCCAGCAGTGAAGTGGACCATGACACCGGGGAGCTGTTTTTT. Amino acid sequence: CASSEVDHDTGELFF.

V and J are TRBV7-8 and TRBJ2-1; 12 positions agree with TRBD2. This CDR3 has 16 amino acids. The V and J ends lost 5 bases and 7 bases, in that order; junction bases with no gene match: 9. Per germline, CDR1 SGHVS and CDR2 FQNEAQ. CDR3: CASSPSRTSGENEQFF. The CDR3 region has the DNA TGTGCCAGCAGCCCCTCCAGGACTAGCGGGGAAAATGAGCAGTTCTTC.

This clonotype was picked up many times. V usage is TRBV6-6 and J usage is TRBJ2-7; D remains unclear. Per germline, CDR1 MNHNY and CDR2 SVGAGI (reference sequence). V dropped 6 bases and J dropped 7 bases, with 10 bases sitting between them. This CDR3 has 11 residues. The CDR3 bases are TGTGCCAGCAGCCAAGGGTGGGAGCAGTACTTC. Its translation is CASSQGWEQYF.

This clonotype turned up a few times. The chain carries TRBV6-1 and TRBJ1-2, with a weak D call TRBD1 (5 bases). V lost 6 bases and J lost 8, with 16 bases in between. Per germline, CDR1 MNHNS and CDR2 SASEGT. This CDR3 has 13 amino acids. The CDR3: CASSAVEGYGYTF. The DNA for the CDR3 is TGTGCCAGCAGCGCGGTTGAGGGGTACGGCTACACCTTC.

The V gene is TRBV12-3 or TRBV12-4, the J gene TRBJ1-4; D unresolved. This CDR3 contains 14 residues. The V end was cut by 6 bases, the J end by 6 bases, with 14 bases between. Written as DNA, the CDR3 is TGTGCCAGCAGCCACGGGGAGCGTCATGAAAAACTGTTTTTT. It translates to CASSHGERHEKLFF.

V and J are TRBV3-1 and TRBJ1-2; D unclear. CDR1 and CDR2 from the germline V gene are LGHDT and YNNKEL (reference sequence). The CDR3 is 13 residues long. Trimming stripped 1 base from V and 7 bases from J, with 10 bases between. CDR3 sequence: CASSQVEESGYTF. The CDR3 region has the DNA TGTGCCAGCAGCCAAGTTGAGGAGAGTGGCTACACCTTC. Full variable domain (outside the CDR3, taken from reference TRBV3-1 and TRBJ1-2): DTAVSQTPKYLVTQMGNDKSIKCEQNLGHDTMYWYKQDSKKFLKIMFSYNNKELIINETVPNRFSPKSPDKAHLNLHINSLELGDSAVYFCASSQVEESGYTFGSGTRLTVV.